These 8 T cell receptor beta chains share one sample of origin, sequenced in a study of blood T cell repertoires in COVID-19. Some clones are missing from TCRdb's copy, which holds only in-frame ones; the method was immunoSEQ multiplex PCR. In the table there are some 270,000 clones, 75% to 90% of which are singletons. The specimen sequenced was PBMCs or T cells enriched from blood (not recorded which). The receptors come from a young woman who had recovered from COVID-19.

The chain employs TRBV9 and TRBJ1-4; D ambiguous. Per germline, CDR1 SGDLS and CDR2 YYNGEE. V lost 3 bases and J 3 bases, leaving 15 bases between the germline ends. The CDR3 loop spans 16 amino acids. CDR3 in DNA: TGTGCCAGCAGCGCCCGGGGTGGGAGATCTAATGAAAAACTGTTTTTT. Translating gives CASSARGGRSNEKLFF.

The rearrangement links TRBV10-3 to TRBJ2-7; D is possibly TRBD2 (5 bases). This CDR3 comprises 14 residues. Germline V gene data show CDR1 as ENHRY and CDR2 as SYGVKD. V shed 4 bases and J shed 0 bases, with 10 bases lying between them. The CDR3 bases are TGTGCCATCAGTGGAGGGCCCCACTCCTACGAGCAGTACTTC. It specifies CAISGGPHSYEQYF.

This chain connects TRBV29-1 to TRBJ1-5; D call uncertain. Trimming removed 6 bases at V and 5 bases at J, with 14 bases between. Germline CDR1 and CDR2: SQVTM and ANQGSEA. The CDR3 has 13 amino acids. The CDR3 DNA reads as TGCAGCGTGACGACAAGGCCCTATCAGCCCCAGCATTTT. It translates to CSVTTRPYQPQHF.

The chain is built from TRBV20-1 and TRBJ1-2, with TRBD1 as a possible D gene (6 bases). This CDR3 has 11 residues. In germline, CDR1 is DFQATT, CDR2 SNEGSKA (reference sequence). V was shortened by 3 bases and J by 6 bases, with 8 bases between the two germline ends. In nucleotides, the CDR3 is TGCAGTGCTAGCCCAGGGGATGGCTACACCTTC. It codes for CSASPGDGYTF.

This chain links TRBV10-2 with TRBJ2-5, with TRBD2 identical over 10 bases. With V trimmed by 8 bases and J by 6 bases, 12 bases remained unmatched. This CDR3 has 15 residues. In germline, CDR1 is WSHSY, CDR2 SAAADI. The CDR3 loop reads CASQTSGRGTKTQYF. DNA of the CDR3: TGCGCCAGCCAGACTAGCGGGCGGGGTACGAAGACCCAGTACTTC.

The chain has TRBV30 and TRBJ1-4, with D possibly being TRBD1 (6 bases). Trimming pared 8 bases from V and 8 bases from J, leaving 12 bases between. This CDR3 has 11 residues. Germline V CDR1 and CDR2: GTSNPN, SVGIG (reference sequence). As DNA, the CDR3 is TGTGCCCTCGCTCAGGGGGAAAAACTGTTTTTT. Translating it yields CALAQGEKLFF. The full variable domain, its missing parts supplied by reference TRBV30 and TRBJ1-4, is SQTIHQWPATLVQPVGSPLSLECTVEGTSNPNLYWYRQAAGRGLQLLFYSVGIGQISSEVPQNLSASRPQDRQFILSSKKLLLSDSGFYLCALAQGEKLFFGSGTQLSVL.

The chain employs TRBV5-4 and TRBJ1-2, with D hard to call. Trimming took off 5 bases at V and 2 bases at J, with 10 bases between the two ends. The CDR3 spans 13 residues. Germline assignment: CDR1 SGHNT and CDR2 YYREEE (reference sequence). This CDR3 is CASRYRFNYGYTF. The CDR3 nucleotides read TGTGCCAGCAGGTACAGATTCAACTATGGCTACACCTTC.

The chain employs TRBV7-9 and TRBJ1-1, with D possibly matching TRBD1 (5 bases). The CDR3 is 16 residues long. CDR1 is SEHNR and CDR2 is FQNEAQ in the germline V gene (reference sequence). The V gene lost 9 bases and the J gene lost 1 base, with 21 bases spanning the gap. The CDR3 region is CASEVREGLGNTEAFF. CDR3 nucleotide sequence: TGTGCCAGTGAGGTCAGGGAGGGGTTAGGGAACACTGAAGCTTTCTTT.